The clone carrying this T cell receptor beta chain was detected a few times. Its target is not known. At least 7 million PBMCs were isolated per sample. This sample was included in a study of blood T cells in healthy people across ages. Germline V lookup: CDR1 MGHDK, CDR2 SYGVNS. CDR3 length equals 14 residues. Trimming took 4 bases from V and 7 from J; bases not matched to a gene: 4. Study results and limitations: Unsorted PBMC input precluded a conclusive naive versus antigen-experienced comparison.

Then a second PCR, running roughly 6 to 11 cycles, was carried out with a sample-barcoded 5' primer and a J-beta primer mix. With 12 random nucleotides, a template-switch adaptor tagged each individual cDNA molecule. TCRdb redid the calling of the 5' RACE reads with MiXCR, one entry per CDR3 protein. The sample consists of more than 800,000 distinct CDR3 sequences, around 26% of them appearing once. The sample was blood. This receptor was taken from an elderly woman in good health. The chain recombines TRBV25-1 with TRBJ1-6, with TRBD1 matching 7 bases. The CDR3 loop reads CASSVRDRNSPLHF. The CDR3 bases are TGTGCCAGCAGTGTCCGGGACAGAAATTCACCCCTCCACTTT.